The 12 T cell receptor beta chains in this list originate from one sample, sequenced in a study of shared clonotypes between healthy human individuals. Generated by immunoSEQ multiplex PCR, the TCRdb table keeps only in-frame clones and is missing some. The sample gives over 850,000 clones, 75% to 85% of which show up once; 0.5% to 0.65% is in the top ten. Specimen: memory CD4+ T cells from PBMCs. Subset defined: CD45RA-negative fraction. These receptors originate from a man between 18 and 35 years old in good health. Some clones in this sample may be carry-over from other donors' samples.

The CDR3, as DNA: TGCGCCAGCAGCACACCAGGGGATGCCTACGAGCAGTACTTC. This gives the protein CASSTPGDAYEQYF. The genes are TRBV5-1 and TRBJ2-7; D may be TRBD1 (6 bases). The ends were cut back, 4 bases at V and 2 bases at J, with 13 bases in the middle. Per the germline V gene, CDR1 is SGHRS and CDR2 is YFSETQ. This CDR3 region has 14 residues. Full variable domain (rest looked up from reference TRBV5-1 and TRBJ2-7): KAGVTQTPRYLIKTRGQQVTLSCSPISGHRSVSWYQQTPGQGLQFLFEYFSETQRNKGNFPGRFSGRQFSNSRSEMNVSTLELGDSALYLCASSTPGDAYEQYFGPGTRLTVT.

In nucleotides, the CDR3 is TGTGCCAGCAGTGAAACAGCGGGACCTAATGAAAAACTGTTTTTT. The encoded protein is CASSETAGPNEKLFF. The V and J genes are TRBV25-1 and TRBJ1-4; D is perhaps TRBD1 (5 bases). The CDR3 length is 15 residues. The germline CDR1 and CDR2 sequences are MGHDK and SYGVNS. V lost 2 bases to trimming and J lost 3 bases, with 10 bases between them. Full variable domain (rest looked up from reference TRBV25-1 and TRBJ1-4): EADIYQTPRYLVIGTGKKITLECSQTMGHDKMYWYQQDPGMELHLIHYSYGVNSTEKGDLSSESTVSRIRTEHFPLTLESARPSHTSQYLCASSETAGPNEKLFFGSGTQLSVL.

This rearrangement joins TRBV6-5 to TRBJ2-1; weak D call: TRBD2 (5 bases). Germline CDR1 is MNHEY and CDR2 is SVGAGI. V shed 6 bases and J shed 4 bases, with 13 bases lying between them. This CDR3 comprises 14 residues. This chain's CDR3 is CASSPGLIYNEQFF. CDR3 DNA sequence: TGTGCCAGCAGCCCAGGACTGATATACAATGAGCAGTTCTTC.

This clone was seen a single time. This rearrangement joins TRBV25-1 to TRBJ2-5; D might be TRBD1 or TRBD2, each matching 7 bases. CDR1 and CDR2 from the germline V gene are MGHDK and SYGVNS. This CDR3 is built from 15 residues. Trimming stripped 9 bases from V and 5 bases from J, with 22 bases between. CDR3 DNA sequence: TGTGCCAGTGGGCTTTTCAGGGGGGGTATCGAGACCCAGTACTTC. It translates to CASGLFRGGIETQYF.

This clone was seen once. CDR3 protein: CASSRNQETQYF. In nucleotides, the CDR3 is TGTGCCAGCAGTAGGAACCAAGAGACCCAGTACTTC. V gene TRBV27 combines with J gene TRBJ2-5, with no clear D. V was trimmed by 5 bases and J by 0 bases, leaving 4 bases between them. CDR3 size: 12 residues. Looked up from germline, CDR1 is MNHEY and CDR2 is SMNVEV (reference sequence).

The rearrangement links TRBV25-1 to TRBJ2-5; perhaps TRBD2 as D (7 bases). The CDR3 is 15 residues long. Germline values: CDR1 MGHDK, CDR2 SYGVNS. Trimming pared 3 bases from V and 4 bases from J, leaving 15 bases between. CDR3 in DNA: TGTGCCAGCAGTGATTATCGGGGGGCATCAGAGACCCAGTACTTC. It yields the protein CASSDYRGASETQYF.

This clone was recorded many times. V usage is TRBV5-8 and J usage is TRBJ2-5, with a possible D match to TRBD2 (5 bases). This CDR3 is built from 13 residues. Germline CDR1 SGHTS, CDR2 YDEGEE. The germline V and J ends were trimmed by 2 bases and 2 bases, with 7 bases remaining between them. The CDR3 sequence is CASSFRGQETQYF. The CDR3 nucleotides are TGTGCCAGCAGCTTCCGCGGGCAAGAGACCCAGTACTTC.

The rearrangement uses TRBV27 and TRBJ2-3; perhaps TRBD1 as D (6 bases). This CDR3 has 16 residues. V was trimmed by 4 bases and J by 2 bases, leaving 16 bases between them. Per germline, CDR1 MNHEY and CDR2 SMNVEV (reference sequence). CDR3 residues: CASSSHRVQNTDTQYF. CDR3 bases: TGTGCCAGCAGTTCCCACAGGGTACAAAACACAGATACGCAGTATTTT.

The rearrangement uses TRBV5-4 and TRBJ2-6, with 7 positions matching TRBD1. V was pared by 2 bases and J by 1 base, with 0 bases of the junction left unmatched. The length of the CDR3 is 15 residues. Per germline, CDR1 SGHNT and CDR2 YYREEE (reference sequence). The CDR3 nucleotides are TGTGCCAGCAGCTTACAGGGGTCTGGGGCCAACGTCCTGACTTTC. Amino acids: CASSLQGSGANVLTF.

The J gene is TRBJ2-1, the V gene TRBV5-4, with 8 bases fitting TRBD2. This CDR3 comprises 16 residues. CDR1 and CDR2 from the germline V gene are SGHNT and YYREEE (reference sequence). Losses at the gene ends were 4 bases for V and 3 bases for J; bases not matched to a gene: 9. CDR3 sequence: CASSPAGGRGYNEQFF. The CDR3 coding sequence is TGTGCCAGCAGCCCCGCGGGAGGACGAGGCTACAATGAGCAGTTCTTC.

V gene TRBV19 combines with J gene TRBJ2-3; possible D gene TRBD1, 6 bases. The CDR3 totals 15 residues. Germline V gives CDR1 LNHDA, CDR2 SQIVND (reference sequence). Trimming pared 5 bases from V and 1 base from J, leaving 13 bases between. As DNA, the CDR3 is TGTGCCAGTAGTTCCCAGGGGTTCGGCACAGATACGCAGTATTTT. Translation gives CASSSQGFGTDTQYF. Drawing the rest from reference TRBV19 and TRBJ2-3, the complete variable domain is DGGITQSPKYLFRKEGQNVTLSCEQNLNHDAMYWYRQDPGQGLRLIYYSQIVNDFQKGDIAEGYSVSREKKESFPLTVTSAQKNPTAFYLCASSSQGFGTDTQYFGPGTRLTVL.

This chain links TRBV7-8 with TRBJ1-3; D is undetermined. The CDR3 sequence is 13 residues long. Between the trimmed V and J ends, which lost 5 bases and 4 bases, there was a span of 9 bases. The germline CDR1 and CDR2 sequences are SGHVS and FQNEAQ. CDR3 sequence reads: CASSPLRGNTIYF. CDR3 DNA: TGTGCCAGCAGCCCGTTAAGGGGAAACACCATATATTTT. The whole variable domain, filled in from reference TRBV7-8 and TRBJ1-3, reads GAGVSQSPRYKVAKRGQDVALRCDPISGHVSLFWYQQALGQGPEFLTYFQNEAQLDKSGLPSDRFFAERPEGSVSTLKIQRTQQEDSAVYLCASSPLRGNTIYFGEGSWLTVV.